The T cell receptor (beta chain) under discussion was sequenced for a study of cytomegalovirus exposure and HLA in healthy donors (dated 2017 in TCRdb). Describing the broader study: An earlier analysis of roughly 630 of the donors reported roughly 300 Gb of sequence data and some 100 million unique TCR beta sequences from about 200 million T cells. Roughly 300 gigabases of sequencing data and around 90 million unique TCR sequences made up an early release that covered approximately 650 HLA-typed donors. Among the roughly 400 genotyped donors, approximately 81% belonged to the genetic ancestry cluster associated with self-reported Caucasian donors. The study aimed to test whether signatures of past pathogen exposure could be identified by cataloging public T cell receptors. The study used immunosequencing to profile the T cell repertoires of under 700 subjects and linked those repertoires to cytomegalovirus serostatus. A separate validation cohort of approximately 120 different subjects was used in addition to the roughly 700-subject first cohort. High-throughput TCR immunosequencing, statistical association of individual TCRs with disease status, and machine learning were combined to predict cytomegalovirus infection status. To study patterns of TCR occurrence, a later analysis re-analyzed previously published TCR beta repertoires from 666 donors and added high-resolution HLA genotyping. In the later analysis, no new phenotypic data were used to find candidate immune exposures; instead, reliance was placed on TCR beta sequences and their occurrence across donors. In an earlier analysis of 550 to 700 of the donors, high-throughput TCR beta sequencing was used to judge whether each TCR beta V gene segment behaved as functional or pseudogenic. Donor age, sex, ethnicity and CMV serostatus were compiled alongside the repertoire data. In a later genetic analysis, genome-wide SNP genotypes for about 65% of the roughly 700 donors were used, and that subset was treated as a discovery cohort. Every repertoire in the discovery cohort had been generated on one and the same sequencing platform. HLA typing included class I and class II loci at four-digit resolution. The number of donors typed differed by locus, with roughly 620-630 for A, B, C, DRB1 and DQB1, approximately 500 for DQA1, nearly 610 for DPA1, and some 440 for DPB1. A handful of DR-DQ haplotypes were handled as single units for association and clustering because linkage in the cohort was strong. On average, roughly 200,000 unique TCR beta nucleotide sequences were sequenced per donor among some 420 genotyped donors of the cohort, with roughly 18% of those sequences being non-productive. Broad study findings and their caveats: A later analysis associated about 18,000 TCR beta sequences with specific HLA alleles at a false discovery rate of 0.05. Because the 87-base-pair reads could not distinguish some IMGT-functional V segments, including TRBV6-2 and TRBV6-3, those segments were excluded. A later analysis found that HLA-associated TCR beta chains were more clonally expanded and had lower generation probabilities than equally common non-associated chains. This cohort had only TCR beta chains sequenced, and the lack of alpha or paired-chain data limited which features could be detected. A further reported finding was that TCR beta sequences accurately predicted the HLA-A and HLA-B alleles for most subjects in the first cohort. In both the original and validation cohorts, the classifier was reported to diagnose cytomegalovirus status with high specificity and sensitivity. In the study, 150 to 200 TCR beta chains were listed as associated with cytomegalovirus. The earlier analysis of 587 of the donors excluded seventeen rarely observed V segments, including chromosome 9 orphons, because counts were too low. A group of highly shared sequence variants was considered likely to be a technical artifact of the sequencing pipeline. HLA typing was unavailable for some donors at each locus, so association tests used only the typed subset. Across donors, most TCR sequences were observed very rarely, whereas some public TCRs were present in many individuals. For the cohort, immune exposure information was limited to CMV serostatus. In an earlier analysis of 587 of the donors, most TCR beta V segments appeared in productive rearrangements about 87% or about 30% of the time, broadly matching IMGT annotations. In vitro tests confirmed that three of the cytomegalovirus-associated TCR beta chains recognize cytomegalovirus antigens. Sequencing depth was assumed to be roughly uniform across donors in the presence/absence analyses, though that assumption may not hold. A later genetic analysis reported fewer N-insertions in productive TCRs among donors in an Asian-associated ancestry cluster than the approximately 700-donor mean. According to the authors, the approach could potentially be generalized to other disease states and immunological phenotypes. When HLA alleles, especially DR and DQ, strongly co-occurred, attributing TCR associations to individual alleles was difficult. A later analysis found that TCR association rates varied across HLA loci, with DRB1 alleles showing the most associated TCRs and HLA-C alleles the fewest. In a later genetic analysis, a missense DCLRE1C variant was associated with V-gene and J-gene trimming of TCR beta chains, and the association was replicated in an independent cohort. A later analysis found that most CMV-associated TCR beta chains appeared HLA-restricted, with HLA associations seemingly driven largely by CMV exposure. A later analysis reported that several top co-occurrence clusters appeared linked to parvovirus B19, influenza, CMV and Epstein-Barr virus. Linkage disequilibrium might explain the correlated functional status among segregating V segments, but an unknown experimental factor could not be ruled out.

In regard to this clone: It has no known antigen specificity. Nothing much larger sits one base from this clone, and base qualities are not available.

The cohort comprised 670 or so healthy bone marrow donors. At the time of sampling, all cohort members were nominally healthy, though unrecorded immune exposures were likely present. The donor was CMV seronegative and was included in the group of 352 seronegative cohort members. A peripheral blood sample was collected from each donor, and TCR beta sequencing was performed on peripheral blood mononuclear cells. Genomic DNA extraction from the blood cell samples was performed with the Qiagen DNeasy Blood Extraction Kit. The CDR3 sequence holds 15 residues, the cysteine and phenylalanine included. This entry keeps only the CDR3 DNA: 45 bases, framed from base 1. According to the germline V gene, CDR1 reads SGHTA and CDR2 reads FQGTGA. V and J are truncated by 6 bases and 5 bases respectively, leaving an intervening sequence of 20 bases. The library was made by the immunoSEQ multiplex PCR assay. For the multiplex PCR, a mixture combining 60 forward primers for TCR Vbeta segments and 13 reverse primers for TCR Jbeta segments was used. The CDR3 region of rearranged TCR beta genes was amplified from genomic DNA by a multiplex PCR assay. On the Illumina HiSeq System, the amplified TCR beta libraries were sequenced as 87-base-pair reads. The authors' analysis ran thus. Across the 600 to 700 repertoires, a later analysis counted tens of millions of unique TCR beta chains, approximately 12 million of which were shared by at least two donors. A nearest-neighbor algorithm error-corrected the raw reads and collapsed the reads into unique sequences, merging closely related sequences to remove PCR and sequencing errors. CDR3 sequences were aligned to IMGT reference sequences to assign V, D and J gene segments. For a sequence to be retained, at least a six-nucleotide match to both a V gene segment and a J gene segment was required. A rearrangement counted as productive if the CDR3 had no stop codons and remained in frame with V and J, and every other rearrangement counted as non-productive. Following IMGT convention, CDR3 was defined as the stretch from the second conserved V-encoded cysteine to the conserved J-encoded phenylalanine. The earlier analysis of approximately 590 of the donors excluded any sequence lacking an unambiguous match to a single V gene segment. An earlier analysis of a few hundred of the donors called V segments functional above 56.7% productive rearrangements and segregating when the between-donor standard deviation exceeded 5%. A statistical classification framework was developed to diagnose cytomegalovirus status using the catalog of TCR beta chain sequences. A later analysis assigned V and J genes by comparing TCR nucleotide sequences with IMGT/GENE-DB human TR gene sequences. A later analysis assigned CDR3 sequences and most-parsimonious VDJ recombination scenarios with the TCRdist pipeline. In a later analysis, each TCR beta chain was defined by its CDR3 amino acid sequence together with its V-gene family, and reads without a unique V-gene family were excluded. In a later analysis, 550 to 650 highly shared, low-generation-probability nucleotide sequences were removed to address suspected cross-contamination and a sequencing artifact. In a later analysis, a clonal expansion index was calculated for each public chain from normalized within-repertoire ranks of inferred template counts. Generation probabilities in a later analysis came from a VDJ recombination model fitted to out-of-frame rearrangements, and those results were checked against IGoR. Hypergeometric tests were used in a later analysis to score TCR-TCR, TCR-HLA and TCR-CMV co-occurrence, with a repertoire-size bias correction applied to the TCR pairs. In a later analysis, false discovery rates were estimated by permuting HLA or CMV assignments 20 times. In a later analysis, co-occurring TCRs were grouped using DBSCAN, with TCRdist sequence similarity added in when clustering inside HLA-allele-positive subsets. For co-occurrence clustering, repertoires with fewer than 30,000 or more than 120,000 public chains were excluded, along with four to six repertoires with anomalous nucleotide sharing. The table was pulled from immuneACCESS by TCRdb, which kept in-frame rearrangements only. Such tables lose some clones; where checked, under half of the loss comes from unresolved V genes, and the rest has no known cause. V and J calls and clone size are those listed in that table; D and trimming were worked out from the DNA. The sample table lists roughly 190,000 clones, roughly nine tenths of them with a count of one. The biggest ten clones account for around 0.99% of the sample.

The chain is made from TRBV7-3 and TRBJ2-7; the D gene is perhaps TRBD2, on 7 matching bases. Input material: PBMCs. The source of this sequence is a boy younger than 10 in good health and CMV-seronegative. Here is the DNA: TGTGCCAGCAGTCCCTGGGGGGGGGCCGGGGACGAGCAGTACTTC. Its amino acids are CASSPWGGAGDEQYF.